This TCR beta chain was identified during a study of blood T cell repertoires in COVID-19. Looking at the study overall: COVID-19 samples, acute and convalescent, were from the United States, Italy and Spain.

Per the original methods: Estimates of nucleated cell counts were drawn from the amplification of reference gene primers. Clones were sequenced by immunoSEQ multiplex PCR, and TCRdb holds only the in-frame ones, with some missing. The V and J calls and the clone size are those of that table, but D and trimming were determined from the DNA. The sample gives fewer than 250,000 clones, 88% of which show up once; approximately 1% is in the top ten. The V end was cut by 8 bases, the J end by 4 bases, with 15 bases between. Germline CDR1 SGHAT, CDR2 FQDESV (reference sequence). The CDR3 is 15 amino acids. The receptor was derived from a man aged 30 to 39 with acute or convalescent COVID-19. V gene TRBV11-1 combines with J gene TRBJ2-6; tentative D call: TRBD2 (6 bases). Material: peripheral blood. The CDR3, as DNA: TGTGCCAGCGGAACGGGAGTGGGAGGGGCCAACGTCCTGACTTTC. Amino acids: CASGTGVGGANVLTF.